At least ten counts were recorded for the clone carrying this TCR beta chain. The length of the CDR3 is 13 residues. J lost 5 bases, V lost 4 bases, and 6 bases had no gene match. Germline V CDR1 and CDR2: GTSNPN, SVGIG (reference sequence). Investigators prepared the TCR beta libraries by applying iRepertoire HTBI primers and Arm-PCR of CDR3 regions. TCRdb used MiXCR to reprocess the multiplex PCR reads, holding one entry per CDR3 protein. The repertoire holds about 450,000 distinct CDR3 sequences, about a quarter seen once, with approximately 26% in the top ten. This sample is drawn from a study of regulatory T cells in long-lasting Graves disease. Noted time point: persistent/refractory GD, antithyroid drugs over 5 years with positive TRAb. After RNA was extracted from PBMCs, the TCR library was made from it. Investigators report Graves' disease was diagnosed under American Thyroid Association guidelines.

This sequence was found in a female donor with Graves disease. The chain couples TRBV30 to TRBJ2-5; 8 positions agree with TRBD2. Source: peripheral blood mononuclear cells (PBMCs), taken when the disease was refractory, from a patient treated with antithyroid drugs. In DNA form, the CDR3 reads TGTGCCTGGAACCCGGGAGGGTGGGAGACCCAGTACTTC. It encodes CAWNPGGWETQYF.